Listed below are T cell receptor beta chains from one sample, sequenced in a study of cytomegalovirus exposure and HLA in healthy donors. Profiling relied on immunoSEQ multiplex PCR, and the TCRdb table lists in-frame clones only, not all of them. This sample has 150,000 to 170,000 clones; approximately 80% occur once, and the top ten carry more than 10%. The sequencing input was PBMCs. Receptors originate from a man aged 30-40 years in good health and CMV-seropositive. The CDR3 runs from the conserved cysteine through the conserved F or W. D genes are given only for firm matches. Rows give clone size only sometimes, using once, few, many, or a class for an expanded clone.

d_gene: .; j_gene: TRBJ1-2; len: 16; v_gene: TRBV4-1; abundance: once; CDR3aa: CASSQDLKDSNYGYTF; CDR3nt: TGTGCCAGCAGCCAAGATCTGAAGGACTCTAACTATGGCTACACCTTC
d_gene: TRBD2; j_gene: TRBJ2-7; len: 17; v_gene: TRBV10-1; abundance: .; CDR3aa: CASSDGRGLANVYEQYF; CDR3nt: TGCGCCAGCAGTGACGGCCGGGGACTAGCGAACGTTTACGAGCAGTACTTC
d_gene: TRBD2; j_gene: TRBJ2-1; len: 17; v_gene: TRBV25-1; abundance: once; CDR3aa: CASSAHGREVRDNEQFF; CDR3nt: TGTGCCAGCAGTGCCCACGGGAGGGAGGTTCGGGACAATGAGCAGTTCTTC
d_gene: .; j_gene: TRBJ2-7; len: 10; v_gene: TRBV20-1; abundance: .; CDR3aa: CSAKRGEQYF; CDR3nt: TGCAGTGCTAAAAGGGGCGAGCAGTACTTC
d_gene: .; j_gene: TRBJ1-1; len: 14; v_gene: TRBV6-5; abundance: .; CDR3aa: CASRAPSLNTEAFF; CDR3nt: TGTGCCAGCAGAGCCCCAAGTTTGAACACTGAAGCTTTCTTT
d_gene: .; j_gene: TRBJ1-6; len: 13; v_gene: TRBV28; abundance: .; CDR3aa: CASRQGTNSPLHF; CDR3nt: TGTGCCAGCAGGCAGGGCACTAATTCACCCCTCCACTTT
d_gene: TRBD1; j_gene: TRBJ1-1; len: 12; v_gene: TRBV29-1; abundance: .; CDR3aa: CSVDRGSTEAFF; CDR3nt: TGCAGCGTTGACAGGGGGAGCACTGAAGCTTTCTTT
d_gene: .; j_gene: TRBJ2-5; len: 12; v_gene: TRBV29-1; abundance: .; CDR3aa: CSAPRPGETQYF; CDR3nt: TGCAGCGCCCCACGGCCAGGGGAGACCCAGTACTTC
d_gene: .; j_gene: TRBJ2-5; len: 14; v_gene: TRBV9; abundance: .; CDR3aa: CASSPTRVGETQYF; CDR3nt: TGTGCCAGCAGCCCTACCCGCGTCGGGGAGACCCAGTACTTC
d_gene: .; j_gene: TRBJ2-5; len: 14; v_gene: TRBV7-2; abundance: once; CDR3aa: CASSLVQYPGTQYF; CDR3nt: TGTGCCAGCAGCTTAGTTCAGTATCCGGGGACCCAGTACTTC
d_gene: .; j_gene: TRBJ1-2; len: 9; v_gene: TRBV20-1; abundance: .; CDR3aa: CSASNGYTF; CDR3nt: TGCAGTGCTAGTAATGGCTACACCTTC
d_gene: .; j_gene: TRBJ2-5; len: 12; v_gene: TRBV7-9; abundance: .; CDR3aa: CASSLAAETQYF; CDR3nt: TGTGCCAGCAGCTTAGCAGCGGAGACCCAGTACTTC
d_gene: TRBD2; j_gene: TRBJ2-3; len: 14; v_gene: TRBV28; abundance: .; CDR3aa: CASRETSGRAAQYF; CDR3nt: TGTGCCAGCAGGGAAACTAGCGGGAGGGCCGCGCAGTATTTT
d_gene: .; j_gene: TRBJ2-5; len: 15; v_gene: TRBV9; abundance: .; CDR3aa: CASSVGSRLQETQYF; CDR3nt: TGTGCCAGCAGCGTGGGCAGCCGCCTCCAAGAGACCCAGTACTTC
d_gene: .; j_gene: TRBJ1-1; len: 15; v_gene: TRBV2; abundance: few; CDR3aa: CASSEWGTGLTEAFF; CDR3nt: TGTGCCAGCAGTGAATGGGGTACAGGATTAACTGAAGCTTTCTTT
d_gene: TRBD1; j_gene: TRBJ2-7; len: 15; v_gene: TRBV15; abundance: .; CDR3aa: CATSRGGTVSYEQYF; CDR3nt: TGTGCCACCAGCAGAGGAGGGACAGTCTCCTACGAGCAGTACTTC
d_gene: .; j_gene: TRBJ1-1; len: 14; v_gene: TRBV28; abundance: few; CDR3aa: CASSLFRGATEAFF; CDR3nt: TGTGCCAGCAGTTTATTCCGCGGGGCCACTGAAGCTTTCTTT
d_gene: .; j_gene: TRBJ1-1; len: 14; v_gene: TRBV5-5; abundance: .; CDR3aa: CASSPRVENTEAFF; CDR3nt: TGTGCCAGCAGCCCGAGGGTGGAAAACACTGAAGCTTTCTTT
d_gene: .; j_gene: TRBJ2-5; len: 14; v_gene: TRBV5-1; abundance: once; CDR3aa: CASSLGVTSETQYF; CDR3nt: TGCGCCAGCAGCTTGGGGGTGACAAGTGAGACCCAGTACTTC
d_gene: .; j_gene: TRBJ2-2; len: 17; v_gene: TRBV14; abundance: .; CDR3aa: CASSHQFWGANTGELFF; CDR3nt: TGTGCCAGCAGCCATCAATTCTGGGGAGCGAACACCGGGGAGCTGTTTTTT
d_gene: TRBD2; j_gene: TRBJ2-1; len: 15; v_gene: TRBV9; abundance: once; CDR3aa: CASSLSGSSYNEQFF; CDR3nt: TGTGCCAGCAGTCTTAGCGGGAGCTCCTACAATGAGCAGTTCTTC
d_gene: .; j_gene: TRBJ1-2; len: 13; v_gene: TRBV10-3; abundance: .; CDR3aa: CAISDGKRDGYTF; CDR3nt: TGTGCCATCAGTGATGGGAAGAGGGATGGCTACACCTTC
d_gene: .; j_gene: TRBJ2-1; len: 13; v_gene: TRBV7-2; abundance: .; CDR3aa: CASSHTDSNEQFF; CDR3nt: TGTGCCAGCAGCCATACGGACAGCAATGAGCAGTTCTTC
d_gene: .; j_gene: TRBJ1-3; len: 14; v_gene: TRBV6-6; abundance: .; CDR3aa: CASRQGYSGNTIYF; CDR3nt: TGTGCCAGCAGGCAGGGATACTCTGGAAACACCATATATTTT
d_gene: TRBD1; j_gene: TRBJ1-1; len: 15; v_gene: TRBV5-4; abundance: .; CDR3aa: CASSSRDRSNTEAFF; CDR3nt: TGTGCCAGCAGCTCACGGGACAGGTCGAACACTGAAGCTTTCTTT
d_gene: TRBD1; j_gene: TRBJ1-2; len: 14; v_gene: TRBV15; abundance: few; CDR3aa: CATSTLGQGVGYTF; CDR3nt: TGTGCCACCAGCACCCTGGGACAGGGAGTAGGCTACACCTTC
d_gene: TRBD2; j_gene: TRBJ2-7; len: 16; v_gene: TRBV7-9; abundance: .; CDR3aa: CASSLATAGVIYEQYF; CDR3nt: TGTGCCAGCAGCTTAGCGACAGCGGGAGTTATCTACGAGCAGTACTTC
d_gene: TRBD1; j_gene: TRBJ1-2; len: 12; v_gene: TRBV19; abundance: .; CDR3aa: CASSRDRDGYTF; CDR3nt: TGTGCCAGTAGCCGGGACAGGGATGGCTACACCTTC
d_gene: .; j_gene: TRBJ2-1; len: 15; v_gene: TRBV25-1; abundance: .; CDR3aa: CASSEPRSGYNEQFF; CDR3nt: TGTGCCAGCAGTGAACCTCGATCGGGGTACAATGAGCAGTTCTTC
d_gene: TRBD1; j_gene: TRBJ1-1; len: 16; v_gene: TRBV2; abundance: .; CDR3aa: CASNLPGQGENTEAFF; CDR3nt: TGTGCCAGCAATTTGCCGGGACAGGGCGAGAACACTGAAGCTTTCTTT
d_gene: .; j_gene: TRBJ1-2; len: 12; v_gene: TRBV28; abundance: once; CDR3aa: CASSVGGTGYTF; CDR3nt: TGTGCCAGCAGTGTCGGAGGGACGGGCTACACCTTC
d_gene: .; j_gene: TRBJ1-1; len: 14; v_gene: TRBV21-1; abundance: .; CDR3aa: CASSKIGENTEAFF; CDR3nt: TGTGCCAGCAGCAAAATAGGAGAGAACACTGAAGCTTTCTTT
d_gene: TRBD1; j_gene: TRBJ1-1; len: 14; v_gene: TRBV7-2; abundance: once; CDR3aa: CASFYRGSTSEAFF; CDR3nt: TGTGCCAGTTTTTACAGGGGCTCAACAAGTGAAGCTTTCTTT
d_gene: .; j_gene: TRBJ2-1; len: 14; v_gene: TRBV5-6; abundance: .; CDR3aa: CASGKGGTYNEQFF; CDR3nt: TGTGCCAGCGGAAAGGGGGGGACTTACAATGAGCAGTTCTTC
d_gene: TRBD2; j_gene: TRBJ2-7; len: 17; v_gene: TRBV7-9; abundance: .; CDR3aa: CASSPPRLAGGHYEQYF; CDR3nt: TGTGCCAGCAGCCCCCCTAGGCTAGCGGGAGGGCACTACGAGCAGTACTTC
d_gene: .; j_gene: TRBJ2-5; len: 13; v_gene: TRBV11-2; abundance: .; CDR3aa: CASSLLGSGTQYF; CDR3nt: TGTGCCAGCAGCTTACTGGGGAGCGGGACCCAGTACTTC
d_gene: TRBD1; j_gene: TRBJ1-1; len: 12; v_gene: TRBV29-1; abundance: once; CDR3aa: CSVEQGGTEAFF; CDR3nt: TGCAGCGTTGAACAGGGGGGCACTGAAGCTTTCTTT
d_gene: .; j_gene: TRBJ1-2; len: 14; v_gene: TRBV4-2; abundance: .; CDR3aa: CASSEGRGVDGYTF; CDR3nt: TGTGCCAGCAGCGAAGGACGGGGGGTGGATGGCTACACCTTC
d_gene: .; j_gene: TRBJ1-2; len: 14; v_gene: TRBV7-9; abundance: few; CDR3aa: CASSSSGGVDGYTF; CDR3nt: TGTGCCAGCAGCTCCTCCGGCGGGGTGGATGGCTACACCTTC
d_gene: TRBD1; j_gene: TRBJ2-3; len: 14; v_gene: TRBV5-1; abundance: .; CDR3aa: CASSYGTAGDTQYF; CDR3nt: TGCGCCAGCAGCTATGGGACAGCCGGAGATACGCAGTATTTT
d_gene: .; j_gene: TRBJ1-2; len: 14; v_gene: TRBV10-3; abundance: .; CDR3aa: CAISEGNSGRGYTF; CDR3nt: TGTGCCATCAGTGAGGGCAATTCGGGAAGAGGCTACACCTTC
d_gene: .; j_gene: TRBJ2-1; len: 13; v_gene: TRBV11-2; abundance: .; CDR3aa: CASSLAIRDEQFF; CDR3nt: TGTGCCAGCAGCTTAGCTATCAGGGATGAGCAGTTCTTC
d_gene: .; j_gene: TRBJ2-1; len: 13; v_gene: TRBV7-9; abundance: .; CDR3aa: CASSLGPGDEQFF; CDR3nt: TGTGCCAGCAGCTTAGGGCCAGGCGATGAGCAGTTCTTC
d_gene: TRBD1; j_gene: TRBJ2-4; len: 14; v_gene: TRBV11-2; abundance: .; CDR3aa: CASSLLTGGHIQYF; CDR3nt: TGTGCCAGCAGCTTATTGACAGGGGGACACATTCAGTACTTC
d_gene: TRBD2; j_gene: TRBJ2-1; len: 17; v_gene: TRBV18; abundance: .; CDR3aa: CASSPKGGRAGVNEQFF; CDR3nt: TGTGCCAGCTCACCGAAGGGCGGGAGGGCCGGGGTCAATGAGCAGTTCTTC
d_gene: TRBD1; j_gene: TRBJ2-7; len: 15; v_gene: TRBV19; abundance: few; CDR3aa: CASSIGTGAHYEQYF; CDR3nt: TGTGCCAGTAGTATAGGGACAGGGGCACACTACGAGCAGTACTTC
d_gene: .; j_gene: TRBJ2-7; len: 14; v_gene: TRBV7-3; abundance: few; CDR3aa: CASSSGGGGYEQYF; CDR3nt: TGTGCCAGCAGTTCCGGAGGAGGAGGCTACGAGCAGTACTTC